The 15 T cell receptor beta chains in this list originate from one sample, sequenced in a study of T-cell reconstitution after alpha-beta-depleted transplantation in children. Unique molecular identifiers were incorporated when the TCRbeta library was constructed. From the PCR reads, TCRdb called clonotypes with MiXCR, one entry per CDR3 protein. The table lists around 190,000 distinct CDR3 sequences, under 8.5% of them singletons, with 5% to 6.5% in the top ten. The sample in question was PBMCs, obtained before TCRalphabeta/CD19-depleted stem cell transplant. The receptor set was obtained from a boy younger than 10 with acute lymphoblastic leukemia, due to receive a stem cell transplant.

At least ten counts were recorded for this clonotype. The genes are TRBV29-1 and TRBJ2-7; 10 bases map to TRBD1. The V gene end was trimmed by 7 bases and the J gene end by 4 bases; junction bases not matched to a gene: 19. The CDR3 extends over 17 amino acids. Germline V gene sequence: CDR1 SQVTM, CDR2 ANQGSEA. The chain's CDR3 is CSAISSHRDRGAYEQYF. CDR3 DNA: TGCAGCGCCATCTCTTCCCACCGGGACAGGGGAGCTTACGAGCAGTACTTC.

The chain is built from TRBV28 and TRBJ2-3; TRBD2 agrees at 13 bases. CDR1 is MDHEN and CDR2 is SYDVKM in the germline V gene. V lost 6 bases and J lost 3; bases outside the gene matches: 9. CDR3 length: 17 amino acids. The CDR3 protein is CASRRPTSGRQTDTQYF. For the CDR3, the DNA is TGTGCCAGCAGACGCCCGACTAGCGGGAGGCAGACAGATACGCAGTATTTT.

In its sample, this clonotype was seen many times. J is TRBJ1-6 and V is TRBV11-1, with a tentative D call TRBD1 (5 bases). CDR1 SGHAT and CDR2 FQDESV come from the germline V gene (reference sequence). V was clipped by 5 bases and J by 3 bases, with 20 bases between them. This CDR3 spans 18 amino acids. This CDR3 is CASSLPLSRGGYNSPLHF. CDR3 in DNA: TGTGCCAGCAGCCTACCCCTATCCCGGGGCGGCTATAATTCACCCCTCCACTTT.

This clonotype was found a few times. This chain links TRBV5-1 with TRBJ1-3; perhaps TRBD1 as D (6 bases). The CDR3 runs 17 residues. V was shortened by 2 bases and J by 3 bases, with 18 bases between the two germline ends. The germline V gene encodes CDR1 SGHRS and CDR2 YFSETQ. The CDR3 loop reads CASSFGTGGLHGNTIYF. Here the CDR3 DNA reads TGCGCCAGCAGCTTTGGTACGGGGGGGCTACATGGAAACACCATATATTTT. The full variable domain, completed using reference TRBV5-1 and TRBJ1-3, is KAGVTQTPRYLIKTRGQQVTLSCSPISGHRSVSWYQQTPGQGLQFLFEYFSETQRNKGNFPGRFSGRQFSNSRSEMNVSTLELGDSALYLCASSFGTGGLHGNTIYFGEGSWLTVV.

This clonotype was seen ten or more times. The gene calls are TRBV28 and TRBJ2-5, with a tentative D call TRBD2 (6 bases). The CDR3 runs 16 residues. CDR1 is MDHEN and CDR2 is SYDVKM in the germline V gene. V was pared by 4 bases and J by 4 bases, with 19 bases between. CDR3 sequence: CASSSRRTSLSETQYF. CDR3 nucleotide sequence: TGTGCCAGCAGTTCCCGCCGAACTAGCCTTTCAGAGACCCAGTACTTC.

This clonotype has ten or more counts. The chain uses TRBV12-3 or TRBV12-4 and TRBJ2-3; no reliable D call. V lost 6 bases and J lost 4, with 20 bases in between. The CDR3 totals 16 residues. CDR3 in amino acids: CASRPLRAGWPDTQYF. The DNA for the CDR3 is TGTGCCAGCAGACCCCTTCGGGCTGGGTGGCCAGATACGCAGTATTTT.

The V call is TRBV7-2, the J call TRBJ2-1; 9 bases map to TRBD2. Trimming took 4 bases from V and 15 from J; bases not matched to a gene: 10. This CDR3 has 13 residues. Germline values: CDR1 SGHTA, CDR2 FQGNSA. The CDR3 region has the DNA TGTGCCAGCAGCTCGGCTAGCGGGGTTCAAACGTTCTTC. Its translation: CASSSASGVQTFF.

This clonotype came up many times. The chain carries TRBV5-1 and TRBJ2-3; maybe TRBD1 (6 bases). CDR1 and CDR2 from the germline V gene are SGHRS and YFSETQ. Trimming shortened V by 0 bases and J by 4 bases, and 12 bases separated the two germline ends. CDR3 length: 15 residues. The CDR3 region has the DNA TGCGCCAGCAGCTTGGCCGGCAGGGGAGCAGATACGCAGTATTTT. It yields the protein CASSLAGRGADTQYF. Full variable domain (missing parts from reference TRBV5-1 and TRBJ2-3): KAGVTQTPRYLIKTRGQQVTLSCSPISGHRSVSWYQQTPGQGLQFLFEYFSETQRNKGNFPGRFSGRQFSNSRSEMNVSTLELGDSALYLCASSLAGRGADTQYFGPGTRLTVL.

In regard to this clonotype: Compared with germline, one end of the junction differs, possibly owing to a read error. The chain carries TRBV20-1 and TRBJ2-5, with D possibly matching TRBD1 (5 bases). The V gene's germline CDR1 is DFQATT and CDR2 SNEGSKA (reference sequence). The CDR3 consists of 11 residues. The CDR3 DNA reads as TGCAGCCTCAGGGCCACAGAGACCCATTACTTC. Amino acids: CSLRATETHYF.

This clonotype came up many times. This rearrangement joins TRBV29-1 to TRBJ1-1; D is perhaps TRBD1 (5 bases). In germline, CDR1 is SQVTM, CDR2 ANQGSEA. V lost 4 bases and J 0 bases, leaving 9 bases between the germline ends. The CDR3 contains 13 residues. The CDR3 nucleotides read TGCAGCGTTGTGGAGGGGCTGAACACTGAAGCTTTCTTT. This codes for CSVVEGLNTEAFF.

This clonotype was found a few times. This chain uses TRBV20-1 with TRBJ2-5, with TRBD2 matching over 10 bases. This CDR3 contains 13 residues. Germline trimming cut 5 bases from V and 3 bases from J; bases unmatched to any gene: 3. Germline CDR1 is DFQATT and CDR2 is SNEGSKA (reference sequence). CDR3 residues: CSALSGGEETQYF. Written as DNA, the CDR3 is TGCAGTGCTCTCAGCGGGGGGGAAGAGACCCAGTACTTC.

This clonotype was recorded many times. V usage is TRBV5-1 and J usage is TRBJ2-1; a possible D gene is TRBD2 (5 bases). Per the germline V gene, CDR1 is SGHRS and CDR2 is YFSETQ. This CDR3 comprises 14 residues. Trimming shortened V by 1 base and J by 6 bases, and 11 bases separated the two germline ends. The CDR3 DNA follows: TGCGCCAGCAGCTTGTTCGGGGTAAGCAATGAGCAGTTCTTC. Translated, it gives CASSLFGVSNEQFF.

A few counts support this clonotype. The V and J genes are TRBV15 and TRBJ2-6; no clear D. CDR1 and CDR2 (germline): LNHNV, YYDKDF (reference sequence). The V end was cut by 3 bases, the J end by 1 base, with 4 bases between. The CDR3 sequence is 14 residues long. Here the CDR3 reads CATSSPSGANVLTF. DNA for the CDR3: TGTGCCACCAGCAGCCCGTCTGGGGCCAACGTCCTGACTTTC.

This clonotype was recorded many times. The chain carries TRBV12-5 and TRBJ2-3; TRBD1 agrees at 11 bases. Germline values: CDR1 LGHNT, CDR2 FRNRAP. Trimming cost V 7 bases and J 6 bases; bases outside gene matches: 6. The CDR3 sequence is 14 residues long. The CDR3 spells CASALDRGHDTQYF. CDR3 DNA sequence: TGTGCTAGTGCCCTGGACAGGGGGCACGATACGCAGTATTTT.

The sample holds many counts of this clonotype. CDR3 residues: CASSLTGGLSTEAFF. In nucleotides, the CDR3 is TGCGCCAGCAGCTTGACAGGGGGCCTTTCAACTGAAGCTTTCTTT. The chain joins TRBV5-1 to TRBJ1-1, with 9 nucleotides matching TRBD1. The CDR3 has 15 residues. Germline assignment: CDR1 SGHRS and CDR2 YFSETQ. Germline trimming cut 1 base from V and 5 bases from J; bases unmatched to any gene: 6.